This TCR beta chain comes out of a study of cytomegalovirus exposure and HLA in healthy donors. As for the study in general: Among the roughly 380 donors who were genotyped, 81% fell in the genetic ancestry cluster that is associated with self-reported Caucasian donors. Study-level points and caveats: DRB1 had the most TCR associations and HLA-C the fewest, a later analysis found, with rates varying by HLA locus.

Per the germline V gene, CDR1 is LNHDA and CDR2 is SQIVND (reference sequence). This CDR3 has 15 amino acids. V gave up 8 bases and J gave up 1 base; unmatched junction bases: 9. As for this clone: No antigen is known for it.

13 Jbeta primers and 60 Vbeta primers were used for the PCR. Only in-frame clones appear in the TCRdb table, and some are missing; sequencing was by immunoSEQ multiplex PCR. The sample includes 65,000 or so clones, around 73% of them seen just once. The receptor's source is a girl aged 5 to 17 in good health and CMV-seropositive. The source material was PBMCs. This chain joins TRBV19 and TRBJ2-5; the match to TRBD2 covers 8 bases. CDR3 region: CASGPAGAGQETQYF. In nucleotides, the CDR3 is TGTGCCAGTGGGCCAGCGGGAGCTGGCCAAGAGACCCAGTACTTC.